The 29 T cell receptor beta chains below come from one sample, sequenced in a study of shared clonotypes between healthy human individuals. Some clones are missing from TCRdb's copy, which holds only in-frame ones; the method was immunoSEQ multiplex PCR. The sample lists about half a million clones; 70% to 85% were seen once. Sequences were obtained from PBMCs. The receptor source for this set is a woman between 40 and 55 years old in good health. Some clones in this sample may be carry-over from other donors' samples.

The CDR3 reads CASSDRLAGQETQYF. DNA for the CDR3: TGCGCCAGCAGCGATCGACTAGCGGGACAAGAGACCCAGTACTTC. V and J are TRBV5-1 and TRBJ2-5; 11 positions match TRBD2. V lost 4 bases to trimming and J lost 2 bases; unmatched junction nucleotides: 4. The germline V gene encodes CDR1 SGHRS and CDR2 YFSETQ. This CDR3 comprises 15 residues.

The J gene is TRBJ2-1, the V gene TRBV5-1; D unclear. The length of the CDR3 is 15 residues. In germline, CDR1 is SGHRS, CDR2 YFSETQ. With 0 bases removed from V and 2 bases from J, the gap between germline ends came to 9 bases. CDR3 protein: CASSLGGQTYNEQFF. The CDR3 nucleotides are TGCGCCAGCAGCTTGGGCGGTCAGACCTACAATGAGCAGTTCTTC.

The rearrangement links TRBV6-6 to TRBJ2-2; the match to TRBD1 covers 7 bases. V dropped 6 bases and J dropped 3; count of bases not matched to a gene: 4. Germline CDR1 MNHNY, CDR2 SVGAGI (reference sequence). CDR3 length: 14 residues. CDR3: CASRDRVHTGELFF. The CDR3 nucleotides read TGTGCCAGCAGAGACAGGGTACACACCGGGGAGCTGTTTTTT.

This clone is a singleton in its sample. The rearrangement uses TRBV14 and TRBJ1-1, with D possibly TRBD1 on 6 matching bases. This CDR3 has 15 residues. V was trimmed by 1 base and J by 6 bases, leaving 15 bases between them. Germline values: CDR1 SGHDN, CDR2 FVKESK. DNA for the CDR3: TGTGCCAGCAGCCAAGCCCTTGGGGGGGCAGCTGAAGCTTTCTTT. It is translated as CASSQALGGAAEAFF.

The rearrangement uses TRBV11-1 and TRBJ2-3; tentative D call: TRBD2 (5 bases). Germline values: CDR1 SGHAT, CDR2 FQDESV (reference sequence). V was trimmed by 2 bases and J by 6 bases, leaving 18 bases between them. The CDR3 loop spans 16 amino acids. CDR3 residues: CASSLLRGQLRDTQYF. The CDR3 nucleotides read TGTGCCAGCAGCTTATTGAGAGGGCAGCTTCGCGATACGCAGTATTTT.

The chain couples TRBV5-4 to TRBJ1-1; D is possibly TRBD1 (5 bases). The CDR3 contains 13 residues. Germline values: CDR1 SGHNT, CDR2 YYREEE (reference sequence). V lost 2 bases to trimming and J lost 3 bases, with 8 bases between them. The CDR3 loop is CASSFARDTEAFF. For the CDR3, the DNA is TGTGCCAGCAGCTTTGCCAGGGACACTGAAGCTTTCTTT.

Written as DNA, the CDR3 is TGTGCCATCAGTGGAGGGACTAGCGGGGGCACAGATACGCAGTATTTT. Its protein product is CAISGGTSGGTDTQYF. The V and J genes are TRBV10-3 and TRBJ2-3; the match to TRBD2 covers 13 bases. This CDR3 has 16 residues. Trimming removed 4 bases from V and 1 base from J; junction bases left unmatched: 2. From germline, CDR1 is ENHRY and CDR2 SYGVKD.

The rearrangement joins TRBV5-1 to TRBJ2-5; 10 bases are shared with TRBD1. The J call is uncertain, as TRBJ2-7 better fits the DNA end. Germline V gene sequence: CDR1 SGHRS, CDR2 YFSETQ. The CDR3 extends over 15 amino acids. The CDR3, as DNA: TGCGCCAGCAGCCAGACAGGGGGCGCCTACTACGAGCAGTACTTC. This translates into CASSQTGGAYYEQYF.

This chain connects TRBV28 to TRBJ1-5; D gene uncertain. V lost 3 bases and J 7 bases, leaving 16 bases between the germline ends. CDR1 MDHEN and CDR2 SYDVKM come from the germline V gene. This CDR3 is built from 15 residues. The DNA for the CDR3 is TGTGCCAGCAGTTTTGGTATGAAGGGTAACCAGCCCCAGCATTTT. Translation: CASSFGMKGNQPQHF.

The CDR3 DNA reads as TGCAGCGTTGATCCAGGGCAAGAGACCCAGTACTTC. It encodes CSVDPGQETQYF. V and J are TRBV29-1 and TRBJ2-5; a weak D match, TRBD1 (5 bases). The CDR3 runs 12 residues. V was shortened by 3 bases and J by 2 bases, with 7 bases between the two germline ends. CDR1 SQVTM and CDR2 ANQGSEA come from the germline V gene.

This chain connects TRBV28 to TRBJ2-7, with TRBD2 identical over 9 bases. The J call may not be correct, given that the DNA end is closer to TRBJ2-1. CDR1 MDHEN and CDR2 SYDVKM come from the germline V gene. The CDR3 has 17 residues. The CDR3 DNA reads TGTGCCAGCACTACTAATAAAGCGGGAGGAACCTACAATGAGCAGTTCTTC. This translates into CASTTNKAGGTYNEQFF.

CDR3 residues: CASSPEGTGTGGEKLFF. CDR3 in DNA: TGTGCCAGCTCACCAGAGGGGACCGGGACAGGGGGTGAAAAACTGTTTTTT. The rearrangement uses TRBV18 and TRBJ1-4; 11 bases line up with TRBD1. The CDR3 length is 17 residues. Germline V gene lookup returns CDR1 KGHSH and CDR2 LQKENI. The V gene end was trimmed by 2 bases and the J gene end by 7 bases; junction bases not matched to a gene: 9.

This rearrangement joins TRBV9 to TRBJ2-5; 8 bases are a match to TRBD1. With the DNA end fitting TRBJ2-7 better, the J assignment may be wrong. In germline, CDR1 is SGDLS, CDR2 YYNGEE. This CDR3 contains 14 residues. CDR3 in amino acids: CASSTQGVPYEQYF. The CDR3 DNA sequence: TGTGCCAGCAGCACACAGGGGGTACCCTACGAGCAGTACTTC.

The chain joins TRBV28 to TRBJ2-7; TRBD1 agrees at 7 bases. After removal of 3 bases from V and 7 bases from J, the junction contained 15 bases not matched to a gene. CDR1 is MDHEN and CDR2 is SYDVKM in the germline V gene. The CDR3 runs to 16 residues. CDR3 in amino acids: CASSFRPGQPFREQYF. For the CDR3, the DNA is TGTGCCAGCAGTTTCCGCCCGGGACAGCCCTTCAGGGAGCAGTACTTC.

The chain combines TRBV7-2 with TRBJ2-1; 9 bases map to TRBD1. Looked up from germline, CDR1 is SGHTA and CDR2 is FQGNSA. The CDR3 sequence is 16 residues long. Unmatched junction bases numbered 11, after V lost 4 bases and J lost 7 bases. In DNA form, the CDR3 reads TGTGCCAGCAGCTGGAGCCCCGGGACAGGGAAGAATGAGCAGTTCTTC. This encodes CASSWSPGTGKNEQFF.

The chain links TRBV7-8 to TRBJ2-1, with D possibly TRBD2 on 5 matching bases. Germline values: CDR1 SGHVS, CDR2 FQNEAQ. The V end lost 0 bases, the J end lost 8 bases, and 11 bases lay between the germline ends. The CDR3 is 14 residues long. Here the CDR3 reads CASSLASGLHEQFF. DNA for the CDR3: TGTGCCAGCAGCTTAGCCTCCGGACTGCATGAGCAGTTCTTC.

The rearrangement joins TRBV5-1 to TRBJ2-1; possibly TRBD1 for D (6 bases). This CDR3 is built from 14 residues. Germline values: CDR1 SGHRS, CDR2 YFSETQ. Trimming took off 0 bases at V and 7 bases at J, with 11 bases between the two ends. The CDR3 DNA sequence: TGCGCCAGCAGCTTGGACGGGCAGGGGAATGAGCAGTTCTTC. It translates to CASSLDGQGNEQFF.

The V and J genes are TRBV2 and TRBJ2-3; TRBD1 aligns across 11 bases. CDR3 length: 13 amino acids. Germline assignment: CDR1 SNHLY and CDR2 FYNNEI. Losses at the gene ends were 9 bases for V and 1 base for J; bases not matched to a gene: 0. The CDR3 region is CARDRGRTDTQYF. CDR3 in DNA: TGTGCCAGGGACAGGGGGCGCACAGATACGCAGTATTTT. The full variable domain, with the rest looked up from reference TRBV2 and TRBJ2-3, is EPEVTQTPSHQVTQMGQEVILRCVPISNHLYFYWYRQILGQKVEFLVSFYNNEISEKSEIFDDQFSVERPDGSNFTLKIRSTKLEDSAMYFCARDRGRTDTQYFGPGTRLTVL.

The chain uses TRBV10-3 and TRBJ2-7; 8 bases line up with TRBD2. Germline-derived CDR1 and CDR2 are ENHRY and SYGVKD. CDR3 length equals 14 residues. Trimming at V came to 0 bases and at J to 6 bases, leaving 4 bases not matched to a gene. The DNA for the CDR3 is TGTGCCATCAGTGAGTCTAGCGGGGAGGGCGAGCAGTACTTC. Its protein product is CAISESSGEGEQYF.

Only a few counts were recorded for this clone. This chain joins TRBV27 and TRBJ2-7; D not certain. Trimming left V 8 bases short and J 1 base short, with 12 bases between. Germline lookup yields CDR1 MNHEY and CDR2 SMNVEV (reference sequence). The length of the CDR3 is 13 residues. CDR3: CASAWQPSYEQYF. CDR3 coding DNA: TGTGCCAGCGCGTGGCAGCCGTCCTACGAGCAGTACTTC.

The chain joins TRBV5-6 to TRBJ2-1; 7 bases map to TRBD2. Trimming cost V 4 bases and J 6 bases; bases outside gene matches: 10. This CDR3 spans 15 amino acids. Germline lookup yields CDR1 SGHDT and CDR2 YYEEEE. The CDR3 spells CASSVRGLSANEQFF. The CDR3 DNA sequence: TGTGCCAGCAGCGTACGGGGACTATCCGCCAATGAGCAGTTCTTC.

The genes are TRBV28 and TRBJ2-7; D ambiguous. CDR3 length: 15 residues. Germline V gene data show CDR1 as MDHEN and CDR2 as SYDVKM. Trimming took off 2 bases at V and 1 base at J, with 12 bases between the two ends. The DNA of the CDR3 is TGTGCCAGCAGTTTAAGCAGCCTGGGATCCTACGAGCAGTACTTC. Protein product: CASSLSSLGSYEQYF.

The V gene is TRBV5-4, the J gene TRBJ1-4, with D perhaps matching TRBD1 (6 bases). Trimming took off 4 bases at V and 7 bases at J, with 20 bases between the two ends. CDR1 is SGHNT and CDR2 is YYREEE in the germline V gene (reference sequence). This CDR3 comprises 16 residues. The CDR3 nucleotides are TGTGCCAGCAGCGTCAACACAGGGTCGTTGGGTGAAAAACTGTTTTTT. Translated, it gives CASSVNTGSLGEKLFF.

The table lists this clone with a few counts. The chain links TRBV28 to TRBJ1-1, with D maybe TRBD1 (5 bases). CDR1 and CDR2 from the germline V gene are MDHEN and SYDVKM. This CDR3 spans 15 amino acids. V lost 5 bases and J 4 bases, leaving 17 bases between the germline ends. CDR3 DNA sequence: TGTGCCAGCAGTCCCCGTAAGGGGATGATCACTGAAGCTTTCTTT. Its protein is CASSPRKGMITEAFF.

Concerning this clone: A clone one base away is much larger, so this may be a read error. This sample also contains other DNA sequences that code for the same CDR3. CDR3 DNA sequence: TGTGCCTGGAGTCTGGGACAGGGGGGTCAGCCCCAGCATTTT. This encodes CAWSLGQGGQPQHF. The chain carries TRBV30 and TRBJ1-5, with TRBD1 matching 11 bases. The CDR3 is made up of 14 amino acids. Germline V gives CDR1 GTSNPN, CDR2 SVGIG (reference sequence). The trim removed 2 bases at V and 6 bases at J, leaving 3 bases unmatched.

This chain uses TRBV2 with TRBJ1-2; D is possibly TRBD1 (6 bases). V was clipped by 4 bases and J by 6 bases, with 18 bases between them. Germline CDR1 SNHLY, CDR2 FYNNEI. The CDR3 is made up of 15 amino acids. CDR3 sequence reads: CASSGSDSTDDGYTF. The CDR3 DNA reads TGTGCCAGCAGTGGATCGGACAGCACCGACGATGGCTACACCTTC.

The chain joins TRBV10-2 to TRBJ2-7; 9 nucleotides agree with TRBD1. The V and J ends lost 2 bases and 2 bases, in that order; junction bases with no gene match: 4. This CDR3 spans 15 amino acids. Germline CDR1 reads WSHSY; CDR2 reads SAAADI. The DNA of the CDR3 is TGCGCCAGCAGTGAGCCGGACAGGGGACCCTACGAGCAGTACTTC. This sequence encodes CASSEPDRGPYEQYF.

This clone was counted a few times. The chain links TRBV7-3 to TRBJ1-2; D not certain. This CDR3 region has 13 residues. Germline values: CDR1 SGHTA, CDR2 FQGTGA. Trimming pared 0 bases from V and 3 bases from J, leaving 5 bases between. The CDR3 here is CASSLTQDYGYTF. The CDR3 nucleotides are TGTGCCAGCAGCTTAACCCAAGACTATGGCTACACCTTC.

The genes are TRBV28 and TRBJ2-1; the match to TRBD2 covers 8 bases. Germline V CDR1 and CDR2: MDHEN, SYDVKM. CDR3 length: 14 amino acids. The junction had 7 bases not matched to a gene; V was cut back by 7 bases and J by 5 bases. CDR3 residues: CASTTGTSNNEQFF. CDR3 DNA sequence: TGTGCCAGCACCACCGGGACTAGTAACAATGAGCAGTTCTTC. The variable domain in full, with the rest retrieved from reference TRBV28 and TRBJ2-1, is DVKVTQSSRYLVKRTGEKVFLECVQDMDHENMFWYRQDPGLGLRLIYFSYDVKMKEKGDIPEGYSVSREKKERFSLILESASTNQTSMYLCASTTGTSNNEQFFGPGTRLTVL.